What follows are 19 T cell receptor beta chains derived from one specimen sequenced in a study of T cells after yellow fever vaccination. From the 5' RACE reads, TCRdb called clonotypes with MiXCR, one entry per CDR3 protein. The sample holds approximately 160,000 distinct CDR3 sequences, approximately 10% seen once. Sequenced here: CD8+ T cells sorted from PBMCs, sampled 45 days after the yellow fever booster vaccination. These receptors all stem from a man aged 18 to 29 who received the YFV17D yellow fever vaccine.

The gene calls are TRBV4-1 and TRBJ1-2, with D unclear. The CDR3 runs to 13 residues. The germline CDR1 and CDR2 sequences are MGHRA and YSYEKL. The V gene lost 2 bases and the J gene lost 5 bases, with 9 bases spanning the gap. This CDR3 is CASSQPTLYGYTF. The DNA for the CDR3 is TGCGCCAGCAGCCAACCTACTTTATATGGCTACACCTTC.

The chain is built from TRBV6-6 and TRBJ2-1; possible D gene TRBD1, 5 bases. V was shortened by 6 bases and J by 5 bases, with 11 bases between the two germline ends. Germline V gene lookup returns CDR1 MNHNY and CDR2 SVGAGI (reference sequence). The CDR3 spans 13 residues. CDR3 bases: TGTGCCAGCAGAAAGGGGTTCCACAATGAGCAGTTCTTC. It yields the protein CASRKGFHNEQFF.

This sequence joins TRBV20-1 and TRBJ2-1; maybe TRBD1 (5 bases). Trimming cost V 4 bases and J 10 bases, with 17 bases left between them. The CDR3 consists of 13 residues. Looked up from germline, CDR1 is DFQATT and CDR2 is SNEGSKA (reference sequence). The CDR3 region is CSAKYRIPLEQFF. CDR3 sequence (DNA): TGCAGTGCTAAGTACAGGATTCCCCTCGAGCAGTTCTTC.

This clonotype was found a few times. The chain's CDR3 is CAITVTSGEDTQYF. For the CDR3, the DNA is TGTGCCATCACCGTGACTAGCGGGGAAGATACGCAGTATTTT. V usage is TRBV10-3 and J usage is TRBJ2-3; the match to TRBD2 covers 11 bases. Germline CDR1 and CDR2: ENHRY and SYGVKD. CDR3 length equals 14 residues. After removal of 7 bases from V and 5 bases from J, the junction contained 5 bases not matched to a gene.

This clonotype was seen more than once but under ten times. This rearrangement joins TRBV18 to TRBJ2-3; the D call may be TRBD1 or TRBD2 (5 bases each). Germline assignment: CDR1 KGHSH and CDR2 LQKENI. The CDR3 runs to 15 residues. V shed 4 bases and J shed 2 bases, with 13 bases lying between them. The CDR3 region has the DNA TGTGCCAGCTCACAAGGGACGAAGTACACAGATACGCAGTATTTT. This translates into CASSQGTKYTDTQYF.

The chain recombines TRBV12-3 or TRBV12-4 with TRBJ1-2; D gene uncertain. This CDR3 is 14 amino acids long. Between the trimmed V and J ends, which lost 5 bases and 0 bases, there was a span of 10 bases. The CDR3, as DNA: TGTGCCAGCAGTCCAGCCCTCTCTAACTATGGCTACACCTTC. The encoded protein is CASSPALSNYGYTF.

This clonotype came up a few times. The V call is TRBV19, the J call TRBJ1-1, with D maybe TRBD1 (5 bases). From germline, CDR1 is LNHDA and CDR2 SQIVND (reference sequence). Deletions cut 3 bases from V and 2 bases from J, with 7 bases between. The CDR3 is made up of 13 amino acids. The DNA of the CDR3 is TGTGCCAGTAGTATTGGGGGTAACACTGAAGCTTTCTTT. Amino acid sequence: CASSIGGNTEAFF.

This clonotype appeared many times. V and J are TRBV12-3 or TRBV12-4 and TRBJ2-5; D perhaps matches TRBD2 (6 bases). The CDR3 extends over 13 amino acids. V gave up 10 bases and J gave up 4 bases, with 16 bases separating them. The CDR3 reads CAIAAQEGETQYF. The CDR3 nucleotides are TGTGCCATCGCCGCCCAGGAGGGAGAGACCCAGTACTTC.

J is TRBJ2-7 and V is TRBV6-5, with 9 nucleotides matching TRBD1. Germline trimming cut 6 bases from V and 5 bases from J; bases unmatched to any gene: 5. Germline V CDR1 and CDR2: MNHEY, SVGAGI. The CDR3 is 13 residues long. Written as DNA, the CDR3 is TGTGCCAGCAGGACTACAGGGGGCAACGAGCAGTACGTC. Translating it yields CASRTTGGNEQYV.

This clonotype appeared a few times. V is TRBV7-9 and J is TRBJ2-7; TRBD1 aligns across 9 bases. CDR3 length: 14 residues. Germline V gene data show CDR1 as SEHNR and CDR2 as FQNEAQ (reference sequence). V gave up 4 bases and J gave up 7 bases; unmatched junction bases: 8. The CDR3: CASSSGTGQGEQYV. The CDR3 DNA reads as TGTGCCAGCAGCTCGGGGACAGGGCAAGGGGAGCAGTACGTC.

This clonotype was detected a few times. The rearrangement links TRBV4-3 to TRBJ2-1; D could derive from TRBD1 or TRBD2 (6 bases each). The CDR3 consists of 13 residues. Trimming pared 0 bases from V and 15 bases from J, leaving 15 bases between. In germline, CDR1 is LGHNA, CDR2 YSLEER. DNA of the CDR3: TGCGCCAGCAGCCAAGATCTCAGGGGACTGCCGTTCTTC. Its protein product is CASSQDLRGLPFF.

This clonotype has more than one count but fewer than ten. This chain joins TRBV5-5 and TRBJ2-4; a weak D match, TRBD1 (6 bases). V gave up 3 bases and J gave up 8 bases, with 18 bases separating them. CDR3 length equals 15 residues. Germline V gives CDR1 SGHKS, CDR2 YYEKEE (reference sequence). CDR3 sequence: CASSWDVGPGDIQYF. In DNA form, the CDR3 reads TGTGCCAGCAGCTGGGATGTGGGACCAGGGGACATTCAGTACTTC.

This clonotype occurred a few times. This chain uses TRBV29-1 with TRBJ1-1; D unresolved. The length of the CDR3 is 13 residues. V was trimmed by 4 bases and J by 2 bases, leaving 11 bases between them. Per germline, CDR1 SQVTM and CDR2 ANQGSEA. Here the CDR3 DNA reads TGCAGCGTTGTGAACGGGTTTAACACTGAAGCTTTCTTT. Its translation: CSVVNGFNTEAFF.

CDR3 bases: TGCAGTGCTCATAGCGGGAGCTCCTACGAGCAGTACTTC. This translates into CSAHSGSSYEQYF. The rearrangement uses TRBV20-1 and TRBJ2-7; 9 bases fit TRBD2. Germline V gives CDR1 DFQATT, CDR2 SNEGSKA (reference sequence). The CDR3 totals 13 residues. V lost 5 bases and J lost 0; bases outside the gene matches: 2.

The genes are TRBV7-9 and TRBJ2-7, with a tentative D call TRBD1 (6 bases). The CDR3 runs 14 residues. Germline V lookup: CDR1 SEHNR, CDR2 FQNEAQ (reference sequence). V gave up 4 bases and J gave up 5 bases, with 15 bases separating them. CDR3 nucleotide sequence: TGTGCCAGCAGCTCTCCCACAGGGTTCCACGAGCAGTACTTC. Protein sequence: CASSSPTGFHEQYF.

The chain is built from TRBV27 and TRBJ2-1, with 9 nucleotides matching TRBD1. The germline V gene encodes CDR1 MNHEY and CDR2 SMNVEV (reference sequence). The CDR3 sequence is 13 residues long. V lost 5 bases and J lost 7; bases outside the gene matches: 3. The CDR3 sequence is CASSSGQGNEQFF. CDR3 coding DNA: TGTGCCAGCAGTAGCGGACAGGGGAATGAGCAGTTCTTC.

This clonotype was seen many times. The chain combines TRBV10-3 with TRBJ2-2; 7 bases are a match to TRBD2. The trim removed 1 base at V and 1 base at J, leaving 0 bases unmatched. The CDR3 has 15 amino acids. The germline CDR1 and CDR2 sequences are ENHRY and SYGVKD. DNA of the CDR3: TGTGCCATCAGTGAGTGGGAGGGGAACACCGGGGAGCTGTTTTTT. It translates to CAISEWEGNTGELFF.

The rearrangement uses TRBV6-5 and TRBJ1-2; TRBD1 is a possible D gene (5 bases). The CDR3 is made up of 14 amino acids. Deletions cut 6 bases from V and 2 bases from J, with 13 bases between. From germline, CDR1 is MNHEY and CDR2 SVGAGI. CDR3 DNA sequence: TGTGCCAGCAGCCGCCGGACATCGAACTATGGCTACACCTTC. Its protein is CASSRRTSNYGYTF.

This clonotype has ten or more counts. The chain recombines TRBV20-1 with TRBJ1-6, with TRBD1 as a possible D gene (5 bases). CDR1 and CDR2 (germline): DFQATT, SNEGSKA (reference sequence). V shed 2 bases and J shed 7 bases, with 9 bases lying between them. The CDR3 extends over 13 amino acids. Here the CDR3 reads CSARQGGNSPLHF. CDR3 sequence (DNA): TGCAGTGCTAGACAGGGAGGGAATTCACCCCTCCACTTT.